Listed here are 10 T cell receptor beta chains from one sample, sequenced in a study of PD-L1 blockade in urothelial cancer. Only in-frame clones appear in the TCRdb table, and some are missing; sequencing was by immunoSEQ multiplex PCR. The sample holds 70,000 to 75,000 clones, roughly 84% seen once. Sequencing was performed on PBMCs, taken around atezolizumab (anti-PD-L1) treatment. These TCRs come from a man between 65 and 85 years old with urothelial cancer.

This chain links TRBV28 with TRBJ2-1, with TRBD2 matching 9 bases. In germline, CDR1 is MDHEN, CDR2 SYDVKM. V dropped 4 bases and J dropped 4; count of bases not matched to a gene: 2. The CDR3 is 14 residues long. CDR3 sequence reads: CASSSSGEYNEQFF. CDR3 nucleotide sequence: TGTGCCAGCAGTTCTAGCGGGGAGTACAATGAGCAGTTCTTC.

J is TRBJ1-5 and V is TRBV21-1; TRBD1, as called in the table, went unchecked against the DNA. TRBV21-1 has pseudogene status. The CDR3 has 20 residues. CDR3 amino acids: CASSFPVLGQGAGSNQPQHF. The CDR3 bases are TGTGCCAGCAGCTTCCCCGTCCTGGGACAGGGGGCGGGCAGCAATCAGCCCCAGCATTTT.

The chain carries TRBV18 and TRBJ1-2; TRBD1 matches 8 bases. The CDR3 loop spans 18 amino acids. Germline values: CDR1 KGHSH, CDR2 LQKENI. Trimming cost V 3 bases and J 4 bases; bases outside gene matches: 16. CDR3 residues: CASSPGMLRTGSGYGYTF. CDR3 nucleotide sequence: TGTGCCAGCTCACCGGGAATGCTTAGGACAGGGAGCGGCTATGGCTACACCTTC.

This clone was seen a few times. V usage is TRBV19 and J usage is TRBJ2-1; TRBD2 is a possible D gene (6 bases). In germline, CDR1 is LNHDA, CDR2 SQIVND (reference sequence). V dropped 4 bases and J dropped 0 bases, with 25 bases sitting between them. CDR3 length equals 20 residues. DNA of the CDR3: TGTGCCAGTAGTAGGGGCATGGCGGTCCAAAGGAGGGGCTCCTACAATGAGCAGTTCTTC. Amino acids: CASSRGMAVQRRGSYNEQFF.

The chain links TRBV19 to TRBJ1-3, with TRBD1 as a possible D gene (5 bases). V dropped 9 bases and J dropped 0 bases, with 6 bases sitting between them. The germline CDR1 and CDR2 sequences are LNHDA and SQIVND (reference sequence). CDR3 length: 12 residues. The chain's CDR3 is CASRASGNTIYF. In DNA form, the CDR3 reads TGTGCCAGCAGGGCCTCTGGAAACACCATATATTTT.

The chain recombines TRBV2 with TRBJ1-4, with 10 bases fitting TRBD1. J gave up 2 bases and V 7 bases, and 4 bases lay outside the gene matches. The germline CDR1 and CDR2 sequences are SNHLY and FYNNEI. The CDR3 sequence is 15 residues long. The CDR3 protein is CASTDRGRTNEKLFF. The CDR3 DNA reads TGTGCCAGCACCGACAGGGGGCGTACTAATGAAAAACTGTTTTTT. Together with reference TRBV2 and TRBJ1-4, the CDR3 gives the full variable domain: EPEVTQTPSHQVTQMGQEVILRCVPISNHLYFYWYRQILGQKVEFLVSFYNNEISEKSEIFDDQFSVERPDGSNFTLKIRSTKLEDSAMYFCASTDRGRTNEKLFFGSGTQLSVL.

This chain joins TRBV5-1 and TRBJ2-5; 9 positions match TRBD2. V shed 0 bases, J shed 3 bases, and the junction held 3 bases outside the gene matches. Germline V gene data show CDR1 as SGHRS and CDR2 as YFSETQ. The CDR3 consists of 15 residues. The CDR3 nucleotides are TGCGCCAGCAGCTTGGGTAGCGGGAGCAAAGAGACCCAGTACTTC. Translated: CASSLGSGSKETQYF.

DNA of the CDR3: TGCAGTGGGAGGAGCGGGGAGACCCAGTACTTC. Its protein is CSGRSGETQYF. The J gene is TRBJ2-5, the V gene TRBV20-1; D possibly corresponds to TRBD2 (6 bases). The CDR3 runs to 11 residues. Germline V gene sequence: CDR1 DFQATT, CDR2 SNEGSKA (reference sequence). The V end was cut by 7 bases, the J end by 5 bases, with 11 bases between.

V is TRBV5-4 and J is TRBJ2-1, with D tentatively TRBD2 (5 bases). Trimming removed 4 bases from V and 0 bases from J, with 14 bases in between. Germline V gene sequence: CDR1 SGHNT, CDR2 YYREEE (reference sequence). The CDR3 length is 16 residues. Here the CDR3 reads CASSLKSGSSYNEQFF. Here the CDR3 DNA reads TGTGCCAGCAGCCTGAAAAGCGGTTCCTCCTACAATGAGCAGTTCTTC.

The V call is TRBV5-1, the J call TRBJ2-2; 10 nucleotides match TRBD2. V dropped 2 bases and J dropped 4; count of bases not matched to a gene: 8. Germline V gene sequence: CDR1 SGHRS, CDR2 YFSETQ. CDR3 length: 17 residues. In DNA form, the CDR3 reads TGCGCCAGCAGCTTCCTAGCGGGAGATGTAGGCACCGGGGAGCTGTTTTTT. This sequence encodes CASSFLAGDVGTGELFF.